Shown below are 22 T cell receptor beta chains from a single sample sequenced in a study of post-analysis software for immune sequencing data. Findings of the study overall: Five TRBV segments occurring more often in patients than controls included TRBV5-6, TRBV5-1 and TRBV20-1.

TCR beta cDNA libraries had unique molecular identifiers. TCRdb reprocessed the PCR reads via MiXCR and lists one record per CDR3 protein. The sample records about 200,000 distinct CDR3 sequences, roughly 30% being singletons. Their antigens remain unidentified. Input material: blood. All receptors derive from a girl under 18 with multiple sclerosis.

This clonotype appeared many times. The chain recombines TRBV5-6 with TRBJ2-7, with D perhaps matching TRBD2 (6 bases). The V end was cut by 9 bases, the J end by 7 bases, with 20 bases between. The CDR3 runs 13 residues. Germline V gene data show CDR1 as SGHDT and CDR2 as YYEEEE. CDR3 in DNA: TGTGCCATCCGTTCCCGGACTAAGGGAGAGCAGTACTTC. Encoded protein: CAIRSRTKGEQYF.

This clonotype was seen a few times. This rearrangement joins TRBV9 to TRBJ2-3, with D perhaps given as TRBD1 or TRBD2 (5 bases each). Trimming removed 0 bases from V and 6 bases from J, with 20 bases in between. The germline V gene has CDR1 SGDLS and CDR2 YYNGEE. The length of the CDR3 is 17 residues. CDR3 sequence: CASSVEGGGVSSDTQYF. Written as DNA, the CDR3 is TGTGCCAGCAGCGTAGAGGGTGGGGGTGTGTCTTCGGATACGCAGTATTTT.

At least ten counts were recorded for this clonotype. The DNA for the CDR3 is TGTGCCAGCAGCTTAATGAGCGGGGGGGATACGCAGTATTTT. This gives the protein CASSLMSGGDTQYF. This chain connects TRBV7-3 to TRBJ2-3; the match to TRBD2 covers 9 bases. Germline V lookup: CDR1 SGHTA, CDR2 FQGTGA. The J segment lost 6 bases and the V segment lost 1 base, leaving 2 bases of the junction unmatched. CDR3 length: 14 amino acids.

This clonotype has a count of ten or more. The chain is built from TRBV4-1 and TRBJ1-2; 9 positions match TRBD1. The trim removed 3 bases at V and 8 bases at J, leaving 7 bases unmatched. The CDR3 has 14 amino acids. Germline loops: CDR1 MGHRA, CDR2 YSYEKL. The CDR3 here is CASSQAGTGNGYTF. CDR3 nucleotides: TGCGCCAGCAGCCAGGCCGGGACAGGGAACGGCTACACCTTC.

This clonotype came up many times. This sequence joins TRBV6-5 and TRBJ2-7; D may be TRBD1 (6 bases). V shed 2 bases and J shed 5 bases, with 10 bases lying between them. This CDR3 has 13 amino acids. CDR1 is MNHEY and CDR2 is SVGAGI in the germline V gene. In DNA, the CDR3 is TGTGCCAGCAGTTACCAGGGGTTGGACGAGCAGTACTTC. Its protein product is CASSYQGLDEQYF.

This clonotype was recorded many times. The chain is built from TRBV12-3 or TRBV12-4 and TRBJ2-1; a possible D gene is TRBD1 (5 bases). V was shortened by 6 bases and J by 0 bases, with 9 bases between the two germline ends. This CDR3 comprises 14 residues. The CDR3, as DNA: TGTGCCAGCAGGGTCACAGGCTCCTACAATGAGCAGTTCTTC. Translation: CASRVTGSYNEQFF.

This chain joins TRBV12-3 or TRBV12-4 and TRBJ1-1; D might be TRBD1 (6 bases). The germline V and J ends were trimmed by 7 bases and 6 bases, with 15 bases remaining between them. This CDR3 is 13 amino acids long. DNA of the CDR3: TGTGCCAGCACCTCAGACAGGTTCGCTGAAGCTTTCTTT. This codes for CASTSDRFAEAFF.

At least ten counts were recorded for this clonotype. The rearrangement links TRBV12-3 or TRBV12-4 to TRBJ2-5; tentatively, D is TRBD2 (5 bases). V lost 3 bases to trimming and J lost 4 bases, with 12 bases between them. This CDR3 comprises 14 residues. Here the CDR3 reads CASSFHSAGETQYF. CDR3 coding DNA: TGTGCCAGCAGTTTCCATAGCGCAGGAGAGACCCAGTACTTC.

Comment on this clonotype: This could be a read error, since a much larger clone is one nucleotide away. The V call is TRBV11-2, the J call TRBJ1-2, with D unresolved. The germline gives CDR1 SGHAT, CDR2 FQNNGV. The CDR3 spans 13 residues. Trimming removed 5 bases at V and 6 bases at J, with 13 bases between. CDR3 DNA sequence: TGTGCCAGCAGCGCTTCGGGGATCCATGGCTACACCTTC. This codes for CASSASGIHGYTF.

This clonotype has a count of ten or more. V is TRBV5-1 and J is TRBJ2-6; D may be TRBD1 (5 bases). Between the trimmed V and J ends, which lost 6 bases and 2 bases, there was a span of 12 bases. In germline, CDR1 is SGHRS, CDR2 YFSETQ. The CDR3 contains 15 residues. DNA for the CDR3: TGCGCCAGCACGCAACGACAGACTGGGGCCAACGTCCTGACTTTC. It specifies CASTQRQTGANVLTF.

This clonotype was observed at least ten times. The chain has TRBV7-2 and TRBJ2-1; D uncertain. Per germline, CDR1 SGHTA and CDR2 FQGNSA. The CDR3 sequence is 13 residues long. Trimming removed 3 bases from V and 7 bases from J, with 10 bases in between. The CDR3, as DNA: TGTGCCAGCAGCTTTTACGGTCAGAATGAGCAGTTCTTC. It codes for CASSFYGQNEQFF.

As to this clonotype: A much larger clone lies a single base off, so this may be a read error. The CDR3 DNA sequence: TGCAGTGCCCCAAGACCAACTATGCAGTATTTT. This gives the protein CSAPRPTMQYF. The V and J genes are TRBV20-1 and TRBJ2-3; unclear D gene. The germline V gene encodes CDR1 DFQATT and CDR2 SNEGSKA (reference sequence). The CDR3 length is 11 residues. The germline V and J ends were trimmed by 6 bases and 11 bases, with 15 bases remaining between them.

The chain couples TRBV12-3 or TRBV12-4 to TRBJ2-7; D may be TRBD2 (6 bases). This CDR3 comprises 14 residues. Trimming removed 4 bases at V and 3 bases at J, with 13 bases between. The CDR3 nucleotides are TGTGCCAGCAGTTGCGGGGAAGCGTTCTACGAGCAGTACTTC. Protein sequence: CASSCGEAFYEQYF.

This clonotype was seen repeatedly, ten times or more. The J gene is TRBJ1-2, the V gene TRBV24-1; 11 bases match TRBD1. V lost 5 bases to trimming and J lost 5 bases; unmatched junction nucleotides: 9. In germline, CDR1 is KGHDR, CDR2 SFDVKD. CDR3 length equals 16 residues. The CDR3 here is CATSGTGGSGKYGYTF. The DNA of the CDR3 is TGTGCCACCAGTGGGACAGGGGGCTCGGGGAAATATGGCTACACCTTC.

Of note for this clonotype: Just one base apart from a much larger clone, this may be a read error. This chain connects TRBV20-1 to TRBJ2-1; D possibly matches TRBD1 or TRBD2 (6 bases each). CDR1 is DFQATT and CDR2 is SNEGSKA in the germline V gene (reference sequence). V lost 4 bases, J lost 8 bases, and 15 bases lay in between. The CDR3 is 13 amino acids. CDR3 bases: TGCAGTGCTAATCGAGGGGGGAAAGATGAGCAGTTCTTC. This sequence encodes CSANRGGKDEQFF.

The sample holds many counts of this clonotype. V and J are TRBV20-1 and TRBJ1-6; D might be TRBD1 (6 bases). The germline CDR1 and CDR2 sequences are DFQATT and SNEGSKA (reference sequence). The CDR3 runs 13 residues. V was pared by 6 bases and J by 6 bases, with 12 bases between. The CDR3 bases are TGCAGTGCCCAAGGACAGACTAATTCACCCCTCCACTTT. Translated, it gives CSAQGQTNSPLHF.

The rearrangement uses TRBV2 and TRBJ2-7; TRBD2 agrees at 9 bases. The V gene's germline CDR1 is SNHLY and CDR2 FYNNEI. The CDR3 totals 16 residues. V shed 10 bases and J 7 bases; nucleotides not matched to a gene: 20. The CDR3 here is CATRLRLRGGHNEQYF. As DNA, the CDR3 is TGTGCCACCAGGCTCCGCTTGCGGGGGGGTCATAATGAGCAGTACTTC.

With regard to this clonotype: A read error is possible here, since a much larger clone lies one base away. This rearrangement joins TRBV12-3 or TRBV12-4 to TRBJ2-7, with a weak D call TRBD1 (7 bases). V shed 5 bases and J shed 2 bases, with 16 bases lying between them. The CDR3 extends over 15 amino acids. The CDR3 DNA reads TGTGCCAGCAGTGCCGGGGGACAGAGGGCCTACGAGCAGTACTTC. Its protein product is CASSAGGQRAYEQYF.

This clonotype was detected many times. The CDR3 spells CASRATGSNYGYTF. CDR3 DNA: TGTGCCAGCAGGGCTACAGGATCTAACTATGGCTACACCTTC. The chain uses TRBV5-6 and TRBJ1-2, with D perhaps matching TRBD1 (5 bases). Germline lookup yields CDR1 SGHDT and CDR2 YYEEEE. V shed 5 bases and J shed 0 bases, with 11 bases lying between them. The CDR3 extends over 14 amino acids.

This clonotype has just a few counts. The chain couples TRBV28 to TRBJ1-1; D ambiguous. Germline-derived CDR1 and CDR2 are MDHEN and SYDVKM. Trimming left V 11 bases short and J 1 base short, with 11 bases between. CDR3 size: 12 residues. CDR3 sequence (DNA): TGTGCCGGTGGCACATGGAACACTGAAGCTTTCTTT. Residues: CAGGTWNTEAFF.

Notes on this clonotype: A read error is possible here, since a much larger clone lies one base away. The gene calls are TRBV20-1 and TRBJ2-7, with 15 bases matching TRBD2. Germline CDR1 and CDR2: DFQATT and SNEGSKA (reference sequence). This CDR3 has 13 amino acids. CDR3 amino acids: CSGLAGGRDEQYF. The CDR3 nucleotides are TGCAGCGGACTAGCGGGAGGGCGCGATGAGCAGTACTTC.

This clonotype was observed many times. The chain uses TRBV4-1 and TRBJ2-1; 7 nucleotides match TRBD2. The germline V gene encodes CDR1 MGHRA and CDR2 YSYEKL. The CDR3 is made up of 13 amino acids. V shed 4 bases and J 6 bases; nucleotides not matched to a gene: 3. The CDR3 DNA sequence: TGCGCCAGCAGCCTAAGGACTAGCAATGAGCAGTTCTTC. Its protein product is CASSLRTSNEQFF.